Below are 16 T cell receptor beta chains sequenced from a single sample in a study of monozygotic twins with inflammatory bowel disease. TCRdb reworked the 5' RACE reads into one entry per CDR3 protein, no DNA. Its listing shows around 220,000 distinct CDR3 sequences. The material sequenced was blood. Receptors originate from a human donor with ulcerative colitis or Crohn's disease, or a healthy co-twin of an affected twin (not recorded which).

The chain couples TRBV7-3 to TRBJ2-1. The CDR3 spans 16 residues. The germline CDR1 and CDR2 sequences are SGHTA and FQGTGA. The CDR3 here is CASSLTLGPPDNEQFF.

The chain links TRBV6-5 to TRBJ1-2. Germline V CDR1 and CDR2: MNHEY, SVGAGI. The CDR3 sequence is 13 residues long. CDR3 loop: CASSYFQNYGYTF.

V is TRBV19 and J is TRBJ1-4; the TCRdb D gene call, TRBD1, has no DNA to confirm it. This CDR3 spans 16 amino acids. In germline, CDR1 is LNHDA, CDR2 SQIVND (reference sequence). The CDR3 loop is CASKRKSDRLSEKLFF.

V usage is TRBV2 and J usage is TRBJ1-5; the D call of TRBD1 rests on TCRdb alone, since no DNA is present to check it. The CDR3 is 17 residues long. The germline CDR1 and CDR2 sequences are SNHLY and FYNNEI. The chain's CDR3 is CASSEAWPDRGTQPQHF.

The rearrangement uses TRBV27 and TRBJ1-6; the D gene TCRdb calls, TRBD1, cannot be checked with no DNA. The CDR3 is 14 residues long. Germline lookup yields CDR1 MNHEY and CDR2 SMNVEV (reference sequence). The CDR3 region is CASSPTGAGSPLHF.

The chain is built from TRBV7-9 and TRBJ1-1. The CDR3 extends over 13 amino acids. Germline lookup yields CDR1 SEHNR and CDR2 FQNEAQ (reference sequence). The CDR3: CASSLFREDEAFF. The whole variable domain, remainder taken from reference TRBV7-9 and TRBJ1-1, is DTGVSQNPRHKITKRGQNVTFRCDPISEHNRLYWYRQTLGQGPEFLTYFQNEAQLEKSRLLSDRFSAERPKGSFSTLEIQRTEQGDSAMYLCASSLFREDEAFFGQGTRLTVV.

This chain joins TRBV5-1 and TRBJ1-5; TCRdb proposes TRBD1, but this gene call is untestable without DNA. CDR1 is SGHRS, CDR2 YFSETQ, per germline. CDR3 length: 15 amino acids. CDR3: CASSWGGQKDQPQHF.

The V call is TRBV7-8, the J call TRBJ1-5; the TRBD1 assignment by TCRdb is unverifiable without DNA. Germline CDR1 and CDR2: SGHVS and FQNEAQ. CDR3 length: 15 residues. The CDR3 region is CASSYRQDSNQPQHF. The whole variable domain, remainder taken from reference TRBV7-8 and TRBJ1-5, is GAGVSQSPRYKVAKRGQDVALRCDPISGHVSLFWYQQALGQGPEFLTYFQNEAQLDKSGLPSDRFFAERPEGSVSTLKIQRTQQEDSAVYLCASSYRQDSNQPQHFGDGTRLSIL.

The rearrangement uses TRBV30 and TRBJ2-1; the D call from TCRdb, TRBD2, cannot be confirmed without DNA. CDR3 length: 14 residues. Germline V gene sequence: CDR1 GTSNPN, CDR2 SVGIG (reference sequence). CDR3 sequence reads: CAWNGGRVMSEQFF. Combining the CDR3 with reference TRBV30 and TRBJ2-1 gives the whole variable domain SQTIHQWPATLVQPVGSPLSLECTVEGTSNPNLYWYRQAAGRGLQLLFYSVGIGQISSEVPQNLSASRPQDRQFILSSKKLLLSDSGFYLCAWNGGRVMSEQFFGPGTRLTVL.

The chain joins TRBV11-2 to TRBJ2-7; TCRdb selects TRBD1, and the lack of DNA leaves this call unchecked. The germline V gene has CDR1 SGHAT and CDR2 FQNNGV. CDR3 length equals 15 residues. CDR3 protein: CASSRFPGQNYEQYF.

This CDR3 reads CASSLSLAGTGETQYF. The genes are TRBV5-1 and TRBJ2-5; TCRdb selects TRBD2, and the lack of DNA leaves this call unchecked. This CDR3 has 16 amino acids. Germline CDR1 reads SGHRS; CDR2 reads YFSETQ.

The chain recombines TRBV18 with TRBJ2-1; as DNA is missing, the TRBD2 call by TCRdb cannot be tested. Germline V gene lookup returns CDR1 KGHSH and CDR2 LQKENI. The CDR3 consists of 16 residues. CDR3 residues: CASSPPGLAGYNEQFF.

CDR3 protein: CASSQVRLAPANTGELFF. The chain carries TRBV3-1 and TRBJ2-2; absent DNA, TCRdb's TRBD2 call cannot be checked. The CDR3 is 18 residues long. In germline, CDR1 is LGHDT, CDR2 YNNKEL (reference sequence).

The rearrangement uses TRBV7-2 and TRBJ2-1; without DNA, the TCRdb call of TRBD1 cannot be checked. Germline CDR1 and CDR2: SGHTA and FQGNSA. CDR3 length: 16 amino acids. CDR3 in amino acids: CASSLWGVSSYNEQFF.

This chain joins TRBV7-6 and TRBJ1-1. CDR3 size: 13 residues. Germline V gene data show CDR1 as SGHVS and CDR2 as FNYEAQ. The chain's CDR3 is CASSPTSNTEAFF.

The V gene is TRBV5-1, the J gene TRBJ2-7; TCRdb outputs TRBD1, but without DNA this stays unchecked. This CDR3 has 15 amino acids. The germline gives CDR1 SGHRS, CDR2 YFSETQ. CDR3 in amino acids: CASSLVGQATYEQYF.